A selection of T cell receptor beta chains follows, all from one sample in a study of tumor T cells in aggressive B-cell lymphoma. The table came from immunoSEQ multiplex PCR; TCRdb's copy has only in-frame clones and leaves some out. Here the sample spans approximately 470 clones, roughly 90% being singletons. What was sequenced was tumor tissue. These receptors all come from an adult with diffuse large B cell lymphoma. Both conserved end residues are part of each CDR3. A D gene is named only where the DNA matches it firmly. Some rows mark clone size as missing; the rest say once, few, many or name a class of expanded clone.

abundance	v_gene	j_gene	d_gene	CDR3aa	CDR3nt
once	TRBV6-1	TRBJ2-5	TRBD1	CASRPFGQVQETQYF	TGTGCCAGCAGGCCCTTTGGACAGGTCCAAGAGACCCAGTACTTC
.	TRBV7-2	TRBJ1-1	.	CASSLFRRDEAFF	TGTGCCAGCAGCTTATTTCGGAGGGATGAAGCTTTCTTT
.	TRBV6-5	TRBJ2-2	TRBD2	CASSKLTGGFGELFF	TGTGCCAGCAGTAAATTAACGGGGGGGTTCGGGGAGCTGTTTTTT
once	TRBV6-1	TRBJ2-7	.	CATRERYEQYF	TGTGCCACACGGGAGCGGTACGAACAGTACTTC
.	TRBV5-1	TRBJ2-3	TRBD2	CASSLTRPGLVTDTQYF	TGCGCCAGCAGCCTCACCCGACCGGGACTAGTAACAGATACGCAGTATTTT
.	TRBV7-9	TRBJ1-5	TRBD1	CASSSDRRNQPQHF	TGTGCCAGCAGCTCGGACAGGCGGAATCAGCCCCAGCATTTT
.	TRBV7-9	TRBJ1-1	.	CASSFLGVRVDTEAFF	TGTGCCAGCAGCTTTCTGGGAGTCAGAGTGGACACTGAAGCTTTCTTT
.	TRBV30	TRBJ1-5	.	CAWSAVSNQPQHF	TGTGCCTGGAGTGCGGTAAGCAATCAGCCCCAGCATTTT
.	TRBV30	TRBJ2-5	.	CAWSESRETQYF	TGTGCCTGGAGTGAATCCCGGGAGACCCAGTACTTC
few	TRBV2	TRBJ2-3	TRBD1	CASSWPRDRVTDTQYF	TGTGCCAGCAGTTGGCCCCGGGACAGGGTTACAGATACGCAGTATTTT
.	TRBV7-2	TRBJ2-7	TRBD2	CASSLGTSGILEQYF	TGTGCTAGCAGCTTAGGAACTAGCGGGATTCTGGAGCAGTACTTC
.	TRBV4-1	TRBJ2-3	.	CASSQEDPGFGGTQYF	TGCGCCAGCAGCCAAGAGGACCCGGGTTTTGGAGGTACGCAGTATTTT
.	TRBV6-1	TRBJ1-2	.	CASSEAGSSRYGYTF	TGTGCCAGCAGTGAAGCTGGGAGCTCCCGCTATGGCTACACCTTC
.	TRBV7-9	TRBJ1-4	TRBD1	CASSAEGAANEKLFF	TGTGCCAGCAGCGCCGAGGGGGCGGCTAATGAAAAACTGTTTTTT
.	TRBV9	TRBJ2-7	TRBD2	CASSAAPGLAVYEQYF	TGTGCCAGCAGCGCCGCTCCGGGACTAGCGGTCTACGAGCAGTACTTC
.	TRBV2	TRBJ2-2	TRBD2	CASRYNLAGDTGELFF	TGTGCCAGCAGGTACAACTTAGCGGGAGATACCGGGGAGCTGTTTTTT
.	TRBV27	TRBJ2-7	.	CASSLQRRAAEFYEQYF	TGTGCCAGCAGTTTACAAAGGAGAGCCGCTGAGTTTTACGAGCAGTACTTC
.	TRBV29-1	TRBJ2-2	.	CSVVPYNTGELFF	TGCAGCGTTGTCCCCTACAACACCGGGGAGCTGTTTTTT
.	TRBV7-2	TRBJ2-1	TRBD2	CASSLNPQTSGRGNEQFF	TGTGCCAGCAGCTTAAATCCCCAGACTAGCGGGAGGGGGAATGAGCAGTTCTTC
.	TRBV20-1	TRBJ1-1	TRBD1	CSAVTGVEAFF	TGCAGTGCGGTTACAGGGGTTGAAGCTTTCTTT
.	TRBV18	TRBJ2-1	.	CASSSLGRSYNEQFF	TGTGCCAGCTCGAGCCTGGGCAGATCCTACAATGAGCAGTTCTTC
.	TRBV28	TRBJ1-5	.	CASSLGRGNQPQHF	TGTGCCAGCAGCCTCGGCCGGGGCAATCAGCCCCAGCATTTT
.	TRBV4-1	TRBJ2-2	.	CASSQAPGLLNTGELFF	TGCGCCAGCAGCCAAGCGCCGGGACTGTTAAACACCGGGGAGCTGTTTTTT
.	TRBV7-8	TRBJ2-3	TRBD2	CASSLGLAGDHSDTQYF	TGTGCCAGCAGCTTAGGGCTAGCGGGGGACCACTCAGATACGCAGTATTTT
.	TRBV7-2	TRBJ2-5	TRBD2	CASSSQWLAGETQYF	TGTGCCAGCAGCTCACAGTGGCTAGCGGGAGAGACCCAGTACTTC
.	TRBV7-9	TRBJ2-5	TRBD1	CATGQGAKSTQYF	TGTGCTACCGGGCAGGGGGCAAAATCGACCCAGTACTTC
.	TRBV7-9	TRBJ2-7	.	CASSLGAYEQYF	TGTGCCAGCAGCTTAGGAGCCTACGAGCAGTACTTC
.	TRBV6-5	TRBJ1-4	.	CASSYRGSANEKLFF	TGTGCCAGCAGTTACAGGGGGTCAGCTAATGAAAAACTGTTTTTT
.	TRBV11-2	TRBJ2-6	.	CASSRAGVRLGANVLTF	TGTGCCAGCAGCCGGGCAGGGGTCCGCTTAGGGGCCAACGTCCTGACTTTC
.	TRBV18	TRBJ1-5	.	CASSPFGIGNQPQHF	TGTGCCAGCTCACCATTCGGGATTGGGAATCAGCCCCAGCATTTT
once	TRBV4-2	TRBJ2-3	TRBD1	CASSQDWTGAATDTQYF	TGTGCCAGCAGCCAAGACTGGACAGGGGCGGCCACAGATACGCAGTATTTT